This T cell receptor beta chain emerged from a study of T-cell memory formation after mild COVID-19. Study as a whole: In these data, TCR clusters were largely donor specific.

As to this clonotype: Its antigen is unidentified.

The study's findings and limits: The pre-infection memory compartment contained some responding clones, suggesting cross-reactive memory joined. Among clones contracting day 15 to 85, CD4/CD8 was balanced, whereas later expanders leaned CD4+. Those CD4+ clones that contracted were mainly in CM and EM (CD8+ ones in EMRA).

TCRdb fed the 5' RACE reads into MiXCR, producing one record per CDR3 protein. The table has hundreds of thousands of distinct CDR3 sequences, roughly 17% seen once. This receptor was taken from a man aged 18 to 29 who had mild COVID-19 (a few samples of this study predate the infection). Cell type and time point are not known. The specimen was PBMCs or a T cell subset sorted from them (not recorded which).

CDR3 sequence (DNA): TGTGCCAGCAGCCCGCGACAGTTACCCGGGGGGGAGCTGTTTTTT. Protein: CASSPRQLPGGELFF. V is TRBV11-1 and J is TRBJ2-2; perhaps TRBD1 as D (5 bases). This CDR3 is 15 amino acids long. Trimming shortened V by 5 bases and J by 8 bases, and 18 bases separated the two germline ends. Germline loops: CDR1 SGHAT, CDR2 FQDESV (reference sequence).